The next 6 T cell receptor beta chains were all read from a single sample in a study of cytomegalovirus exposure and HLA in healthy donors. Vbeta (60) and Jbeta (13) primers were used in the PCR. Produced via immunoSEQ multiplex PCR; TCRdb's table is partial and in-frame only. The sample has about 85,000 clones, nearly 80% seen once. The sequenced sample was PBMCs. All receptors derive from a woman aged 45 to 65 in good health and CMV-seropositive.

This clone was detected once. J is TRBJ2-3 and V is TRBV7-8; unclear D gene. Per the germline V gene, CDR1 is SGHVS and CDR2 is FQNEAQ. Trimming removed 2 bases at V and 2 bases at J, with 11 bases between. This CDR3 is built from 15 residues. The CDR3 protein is CASSLTLGSTDTQYF. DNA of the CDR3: TGTGCCAGCAGCTTAACCCTAGGCTCCACAGATACGCAGTATTTT.

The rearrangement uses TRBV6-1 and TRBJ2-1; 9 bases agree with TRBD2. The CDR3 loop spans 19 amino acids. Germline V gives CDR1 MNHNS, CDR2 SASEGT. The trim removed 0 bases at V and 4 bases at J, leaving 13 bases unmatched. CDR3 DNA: TGTGCCAGCAGTGAAGCTACGGAAAGCAGCGGGAGGCCTTACAATGAGCAGTTCTTC. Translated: CASSEATESSGRPYNEQFF.

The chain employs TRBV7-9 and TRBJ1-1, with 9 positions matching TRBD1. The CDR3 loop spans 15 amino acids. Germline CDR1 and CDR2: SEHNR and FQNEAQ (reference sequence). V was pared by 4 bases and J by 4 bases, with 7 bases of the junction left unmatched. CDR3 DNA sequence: TGTGCCAGCAGCTCGGGGACAGGGTCCGGCACTGAAGCTTTCTTT. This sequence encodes CASSSGTGSGTEAFF.

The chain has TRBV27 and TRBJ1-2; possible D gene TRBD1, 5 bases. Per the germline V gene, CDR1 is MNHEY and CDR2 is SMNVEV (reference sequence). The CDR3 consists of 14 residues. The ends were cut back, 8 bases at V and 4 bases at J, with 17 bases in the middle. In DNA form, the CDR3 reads TGTGCCAGCTCAATCGACGGGGGTGGCTATGGCTACACCTTC. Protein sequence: CASSIDGGGYGYTF.

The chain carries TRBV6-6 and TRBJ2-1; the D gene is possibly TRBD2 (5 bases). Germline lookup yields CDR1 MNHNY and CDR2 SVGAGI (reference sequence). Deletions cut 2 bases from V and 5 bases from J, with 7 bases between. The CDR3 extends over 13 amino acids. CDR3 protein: CASSYEGHNEQFF. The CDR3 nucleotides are TGTGCCAGCAGTTACGAGGGCCACAATGAGCAGTTCTTC.

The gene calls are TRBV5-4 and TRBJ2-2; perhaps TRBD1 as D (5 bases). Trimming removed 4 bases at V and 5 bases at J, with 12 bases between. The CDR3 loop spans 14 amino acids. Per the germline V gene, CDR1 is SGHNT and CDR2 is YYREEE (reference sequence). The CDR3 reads CASSPQGSTGELFF. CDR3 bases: TGTGCCAGCAGCCCGCAGGGTTCGACCGGGGAGCTGTTTTTT.